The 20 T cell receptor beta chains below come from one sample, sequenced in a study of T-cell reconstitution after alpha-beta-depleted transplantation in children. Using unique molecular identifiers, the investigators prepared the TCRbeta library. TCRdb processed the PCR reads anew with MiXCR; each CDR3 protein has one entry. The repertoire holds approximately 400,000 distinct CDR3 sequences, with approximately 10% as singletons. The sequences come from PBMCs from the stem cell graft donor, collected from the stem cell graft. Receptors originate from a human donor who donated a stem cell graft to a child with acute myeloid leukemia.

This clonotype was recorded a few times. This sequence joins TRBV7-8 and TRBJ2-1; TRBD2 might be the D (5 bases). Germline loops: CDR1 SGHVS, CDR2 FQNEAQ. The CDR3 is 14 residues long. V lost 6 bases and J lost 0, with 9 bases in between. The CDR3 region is CASRRGSSYNEQFF. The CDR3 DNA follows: TGTGCCAGCAGGAGAGGGAGCTCCTACAATGAGCAGTTCTTC.

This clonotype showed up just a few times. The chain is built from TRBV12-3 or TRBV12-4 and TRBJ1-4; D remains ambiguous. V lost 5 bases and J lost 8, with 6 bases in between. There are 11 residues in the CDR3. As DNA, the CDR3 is TGTGCCAGCAGTATTCGAGAAAAACTGTTTTTT. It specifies CASSIREKLFF.

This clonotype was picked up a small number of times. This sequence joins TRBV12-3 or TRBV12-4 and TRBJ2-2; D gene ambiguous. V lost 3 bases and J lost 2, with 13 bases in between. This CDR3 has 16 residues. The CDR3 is CASSFPGRINTGELFF. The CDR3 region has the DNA TGTGCCAGCAGTTTCCCCGGCAGAATCAACACCGGGGAGCTGTTTTTT.

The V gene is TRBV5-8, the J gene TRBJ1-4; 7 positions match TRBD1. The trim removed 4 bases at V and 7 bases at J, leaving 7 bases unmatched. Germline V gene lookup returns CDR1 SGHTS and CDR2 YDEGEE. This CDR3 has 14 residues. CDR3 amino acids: CASSRQGVVEKLFF. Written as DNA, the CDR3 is TGTGCCAGCAGCCGACAGGGTGTTGTTGAAAAACTGTTTTTT.

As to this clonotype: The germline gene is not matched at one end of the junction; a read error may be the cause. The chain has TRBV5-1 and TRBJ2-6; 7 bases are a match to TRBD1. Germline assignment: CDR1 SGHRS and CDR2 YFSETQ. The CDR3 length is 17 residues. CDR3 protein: CATSLSERGHGANVLTF. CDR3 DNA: TGCGCCACCAGCTTGTCGGAGAGGGGGCATGGGGCCAACGTCCTGACTTTC. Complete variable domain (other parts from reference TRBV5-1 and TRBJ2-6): KAGVTQTPRYLIKTRGQQVTLSCSPISGHRSVSWYQQTPGQGLQFLFEYFSETQRNKGNFPGRFSGRQFSNSRSEMNVSTLELGDSALYLCATSLSERGHGANVLTFGAGSRLTVL.

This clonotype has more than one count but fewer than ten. CDR3 bases: TGCGCCAGCAGCTTGGCCAGGGAGTCCTATGGCTACACCTTC. This translates into CASSLARESYGYTF. The chain carries TRBV5-1 and TRBJ1-2, with D tentatively TRBD1 (5 bases). Trimming shortened V by 0 bases and J by 4 bases, and 10 bases separated the two germline ends. The CDR3 loop spans 14 amino acids. Germline lookup yields CDR1 SGHRS and CDR2 YFSETQ.

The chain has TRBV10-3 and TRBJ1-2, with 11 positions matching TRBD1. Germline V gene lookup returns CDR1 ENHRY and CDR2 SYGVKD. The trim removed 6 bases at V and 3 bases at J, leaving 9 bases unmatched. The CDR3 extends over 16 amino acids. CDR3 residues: CAIRPGQGAADYGYTF. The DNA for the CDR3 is TGTGCCATCAGGCCCGGACAGGGGGCCGCCGACTATGGCTACACCTTC.

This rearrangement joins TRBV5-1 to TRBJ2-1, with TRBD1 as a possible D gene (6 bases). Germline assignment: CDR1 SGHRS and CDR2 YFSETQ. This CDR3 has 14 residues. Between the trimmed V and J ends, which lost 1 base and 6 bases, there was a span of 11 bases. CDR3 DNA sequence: TGCGCCAGCAGCTTGTTGGGGGCCCCCAATGAGCAGTTCTTC. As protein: CASSLLGAPNEQFF.

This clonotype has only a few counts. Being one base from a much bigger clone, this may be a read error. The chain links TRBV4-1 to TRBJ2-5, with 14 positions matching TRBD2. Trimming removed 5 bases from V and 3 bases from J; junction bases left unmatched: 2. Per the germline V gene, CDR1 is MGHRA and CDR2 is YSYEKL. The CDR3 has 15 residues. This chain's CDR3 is CASSWGLAGEETQYF. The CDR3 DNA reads TGCGCCAGCAGCTGGGGACTAGCGGGAGAAGAGACCCAGTACTTC.

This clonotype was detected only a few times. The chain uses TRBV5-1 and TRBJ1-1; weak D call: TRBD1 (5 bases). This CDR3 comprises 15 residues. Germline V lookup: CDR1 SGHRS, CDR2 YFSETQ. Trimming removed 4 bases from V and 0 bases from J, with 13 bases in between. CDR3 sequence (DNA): TGCGCCAGCAGCCTAACACAGGCCCTGAACACTGAAGCTTTCTTT. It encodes CASSLTQALNTEAFF.

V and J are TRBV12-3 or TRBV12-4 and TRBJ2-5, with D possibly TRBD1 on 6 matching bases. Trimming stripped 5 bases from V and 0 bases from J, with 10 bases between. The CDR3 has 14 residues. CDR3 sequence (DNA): TGTGCCAGCAGTAGGACAGACTACCAAGAGACCCAGTACTTC. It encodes CASSRTDYQETQYF.

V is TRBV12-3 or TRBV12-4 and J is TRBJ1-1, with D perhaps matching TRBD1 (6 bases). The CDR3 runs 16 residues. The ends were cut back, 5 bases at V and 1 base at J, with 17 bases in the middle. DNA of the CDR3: TGTGCCAGCAGTATAAATGACAGGCGCAGGAACACTGAAGCTTTCTTT. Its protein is CASSINDRRRNTEAFF.

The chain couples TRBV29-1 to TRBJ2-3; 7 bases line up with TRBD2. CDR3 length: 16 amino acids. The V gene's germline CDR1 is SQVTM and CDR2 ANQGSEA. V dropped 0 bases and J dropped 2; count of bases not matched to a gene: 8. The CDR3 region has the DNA TGCAGCGTTGAAGAAATTGCGGGAGAGTTCACAGATACGCAGTATTTT. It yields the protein CSVEEIAGEFTDTQYF.

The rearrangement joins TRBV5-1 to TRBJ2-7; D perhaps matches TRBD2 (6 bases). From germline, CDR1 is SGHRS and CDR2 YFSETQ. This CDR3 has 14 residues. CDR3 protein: CATSLFSGSYEQYV. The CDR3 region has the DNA TGCGCCACCAGCCTCTTCTCCGGGAGTTACGAGCAGTACGTC.

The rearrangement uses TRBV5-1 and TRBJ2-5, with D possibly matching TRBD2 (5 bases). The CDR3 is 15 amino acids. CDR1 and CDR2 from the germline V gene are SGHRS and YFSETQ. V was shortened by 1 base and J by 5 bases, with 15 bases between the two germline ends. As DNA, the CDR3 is TGCGCCAGCAGCTTGCTCATCGGGGTAAGGGAGACCCAGTACTTC. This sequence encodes CASSLLIGVRETQYF.

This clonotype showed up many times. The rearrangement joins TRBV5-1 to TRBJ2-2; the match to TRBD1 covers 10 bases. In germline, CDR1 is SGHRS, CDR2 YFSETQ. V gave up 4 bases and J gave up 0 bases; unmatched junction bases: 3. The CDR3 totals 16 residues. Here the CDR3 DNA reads TGCGCCAGCAGCCACGGACAGGGGGCGAACACCGGGGAGCTGTTTTTT. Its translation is CASSHGQGANTGELFF.

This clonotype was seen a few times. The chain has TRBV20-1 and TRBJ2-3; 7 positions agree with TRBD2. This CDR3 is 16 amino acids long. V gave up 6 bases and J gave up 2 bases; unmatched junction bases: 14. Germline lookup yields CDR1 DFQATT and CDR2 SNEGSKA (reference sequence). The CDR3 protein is CSATPLAAAHTDTQYF. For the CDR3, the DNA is TGCAGTGCCACCCCCCTAGCGGCAGCACACACAGATACGCAGTATTTT.

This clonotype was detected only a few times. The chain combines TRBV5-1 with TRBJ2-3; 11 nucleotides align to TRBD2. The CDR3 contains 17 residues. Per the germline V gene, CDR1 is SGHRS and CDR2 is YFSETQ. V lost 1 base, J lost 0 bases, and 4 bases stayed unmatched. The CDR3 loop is CASSLTSGGSSTDTQYF. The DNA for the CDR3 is TGCGCCAGCAGCTTGACTAGCGGGGGCTCTAGCACAGATACGCAGTATTTT.

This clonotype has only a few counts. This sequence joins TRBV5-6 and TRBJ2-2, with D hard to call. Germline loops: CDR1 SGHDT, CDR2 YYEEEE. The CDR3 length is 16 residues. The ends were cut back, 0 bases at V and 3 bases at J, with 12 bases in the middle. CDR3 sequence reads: CASSLVAAFDTGELFF. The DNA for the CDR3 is TGTGCCAGCAGCTTGGTGGCAGCCTTTGACACCGGGGAGCTGTTTTTT.

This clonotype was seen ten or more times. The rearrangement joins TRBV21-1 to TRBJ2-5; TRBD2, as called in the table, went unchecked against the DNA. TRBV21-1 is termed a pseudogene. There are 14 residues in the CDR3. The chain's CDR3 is CASSAAGGPKTQYF. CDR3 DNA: TGTGCCAGCAGCGCAGCAGGAGGGCCCAAGACCCAGTACTTC.